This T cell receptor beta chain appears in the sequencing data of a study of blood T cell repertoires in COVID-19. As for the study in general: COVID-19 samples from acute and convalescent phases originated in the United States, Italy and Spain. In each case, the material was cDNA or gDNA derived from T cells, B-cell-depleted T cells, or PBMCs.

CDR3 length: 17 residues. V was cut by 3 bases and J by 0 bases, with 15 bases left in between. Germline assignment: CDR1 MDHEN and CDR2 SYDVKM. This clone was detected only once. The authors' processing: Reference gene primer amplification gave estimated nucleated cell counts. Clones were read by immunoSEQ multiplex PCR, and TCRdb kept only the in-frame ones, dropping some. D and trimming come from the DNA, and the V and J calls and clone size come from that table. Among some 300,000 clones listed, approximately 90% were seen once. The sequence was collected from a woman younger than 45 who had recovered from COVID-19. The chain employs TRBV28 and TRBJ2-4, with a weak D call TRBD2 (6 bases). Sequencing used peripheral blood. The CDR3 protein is CASSLFAAGLAKNIQYF. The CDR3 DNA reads TGTGCCAGCAGTTTGTTCGCCGCGGGACTAGCCAAAAACATTCAGTACTTC.